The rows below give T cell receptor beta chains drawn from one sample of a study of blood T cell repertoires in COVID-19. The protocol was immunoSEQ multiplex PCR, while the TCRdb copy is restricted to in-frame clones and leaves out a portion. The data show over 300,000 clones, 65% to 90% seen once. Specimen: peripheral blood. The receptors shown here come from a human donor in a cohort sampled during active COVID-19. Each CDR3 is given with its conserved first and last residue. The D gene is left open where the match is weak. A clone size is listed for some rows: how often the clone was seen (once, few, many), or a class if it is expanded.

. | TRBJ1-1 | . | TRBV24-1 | CATSDRGSTEAFF | TGTGCCACCAGTGATAGGGGGAGCACTGAAGCTTTCTTT
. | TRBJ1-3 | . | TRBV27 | CASSSLGIIRGPIYF | TGTGCCAGCAGTTCGCTGGGGATAATCAGGGGTCCCATATATTTT
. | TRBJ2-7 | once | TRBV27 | CASSRSTVDEQYF | TGTGCCAGCAGTCGCTCTACTGTCGACGAGCAGTACTTC
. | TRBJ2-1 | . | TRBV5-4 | CASSLKGANSGNEQFF | TGTGCCAGCAGCTTGAAGGGGGCGAATAGCGGCAATGAGCAGTTCTTC
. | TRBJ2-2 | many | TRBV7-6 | CASSLGANTGELFF | TGTGCCAGCAGCTTAGGAGCGAACACCGGGGAGCTGTTTTTT
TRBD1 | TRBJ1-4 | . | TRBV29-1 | CSALGQGSNEKLFF | TGCAGCGCCCTGGGACAGGGCTCTAATGAAAAACTGTTTTTT
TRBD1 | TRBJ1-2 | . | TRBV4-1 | CASSQDAFDRGYGYTF | TGCGCCAGCAGCCAAGATGCCTTCGACAGGGGCTATGGCTACACCTTC
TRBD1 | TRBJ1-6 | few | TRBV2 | CASSLDRGGNNSPLHF | TGTGCCAGCAGTCTGGACAGGGGGGGGAATAATTCACCCCTCCACTTT
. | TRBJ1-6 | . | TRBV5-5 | CASSLADSPLHF | TGTGCCAGCAGCTTGGCCGATTCACCCCTCCACTTT
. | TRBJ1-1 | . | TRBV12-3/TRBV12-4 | CASSLVEVSRAFF | TGTGCCAGCAGTTTAGTTGAGGTCTCTCGAGCTTTCTTT
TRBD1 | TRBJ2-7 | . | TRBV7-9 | CASSRDRASYEQYF | TGTGCCAGCAGCCGAGACAGGGCCTCCTACGAGCAGTACTTC
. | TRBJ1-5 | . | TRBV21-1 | CASSKDRGGQPQHF | TGTGCCAGCAGCAAAGACAGGGGTGGCCAGCCCCAGCATTTT
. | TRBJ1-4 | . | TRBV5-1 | CASSLRGSGNEKLFF | TGCGCCAGCAGCTTGCGGGGGAGTGGGAACGAAAAACTGTTTTTT
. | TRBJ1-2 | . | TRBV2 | CASSAVEGEGTF | TGTGCCAGCAGTGCGGTCGAGGGGGAGGGGACCTTC
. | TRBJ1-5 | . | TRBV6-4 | CASSMDSAKNQPQHF | TGTGCCAGCAGTATGGACAGCGCGAAAAATCAGCCCCAGCATTTT
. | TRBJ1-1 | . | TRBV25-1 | CASSDRTGGAFF | TGTGCCAGCAGTGACAGGACGGGAGGAGCTTTCTTT
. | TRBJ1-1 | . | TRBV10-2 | CASSEAWQGEAFF | TGCGCCAGCAGTGAAGCCTGGCAGGGGGAAGCTTTCTTT
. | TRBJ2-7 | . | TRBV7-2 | CASSRDWISYEQYF | TGTGCCAGCAGCCGGGACTGGATCTCCTACGAGCAGTACTTC
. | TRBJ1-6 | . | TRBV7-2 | CASSSQVFPPSPLHF | TGTGCCAGCAGCTCCCAGGTTTTTCCCCCCTCACCCCTCCACTTT
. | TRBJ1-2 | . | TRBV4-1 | CASSQDAGARANYGYTF | TGCGCCAGCAGCCAAGACGCAGGGGCAAGGGCTAACTATGGCTACACCTTC
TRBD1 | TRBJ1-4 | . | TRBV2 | CASSRTGTGGPVEKLFF | TGTGCCAGCAGTCGAACCGGGACAGGGGGCCCGGTTGAAAAACTGTTTTTT
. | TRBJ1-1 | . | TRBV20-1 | CSAPSGRDAFF | TGCAGTGCACCCTCGGGCAGGGATGCTTTCTTT
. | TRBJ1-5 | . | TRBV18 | CASSPPTGGNQPQHF | TGTGCCAGCTCACCACCGACAGGAGGCAATCAGCCCCAGCATTTT
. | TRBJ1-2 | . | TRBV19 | CASSINLQAHYGYTF | TGTGCCAGTAGTATTAACTTACAGGCTCACTATGGCTACACCTTC
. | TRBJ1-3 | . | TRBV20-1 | CSASGGVSGNTIYF | TGCAGTGCTAGTGGCGGGGTCTCTGGAAACACCATATATTTT
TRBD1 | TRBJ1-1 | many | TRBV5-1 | CASSHDRGNTEAFF | TGCGCCAGCAGTCACGACAGGGGGAACACTGAAGCTTTCTTT
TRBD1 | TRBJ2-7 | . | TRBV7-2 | CASSFPGQGAREQYF | TGTGCCAGCAGCTTTCCGGGACAGGGGGCGAGAGAGCAGTACTTC